This T cell receptor beta chain was recorded in a study of T cell responses to AZD1222 COVID-19 vaccine. Study outcomes and limitations: Across the whole spike, CD4 TCRs peaked at regions 160-218 and 743-854. The donors showed a predominance of white British ancestry and of females, with possible underestimation of clonal diversity. Following two doses of AZD1222, Spike-specific TCR breadth and depth rose. Unmutated variant regions reportedly attract nearly half of all spike-specific TCRs.

As regards this clone: Antigen specificity is unknown.

Produced via immunoSEQ multiplex PCR; TCRdb's table is partial and in-frame only. This sample has 130,000 to 150,000 clones; about 92% occur once, and the top ten carry 10% to 15%. Trimming removed 0 bases at V and 9 bases at J, with 23 bases between. Germline CDR1 and CDR2: LNHNV and YYDKDF (reference sequence). This CDR3 is 17 amino acids long. The TCR comes from an adult who had recovered from COVID-19. This sample comprised peripheral blood, obtained after recovery from COVID-19. The gene calls are TRBV15 and TRBJ2-5; D remains unclear. The CDR3 nucleotides are TGTGCCACCAGCAGAGATCGCTTCTCGGACCGATCGTCGTCCCAGTACTTC. Translation gives CATSRDRFSDRSSSQYF.